One TCR beta chain is described in this entry. The antigen remains undetermined. These data originate in a study of T-cell reconstitution after alpha-beta-depleted transplantation in children. For TCRbeta, the library was prepared with unique molecular identifiers. From the PCR reads, TCRdb called clonotypes with MiXCR, one entry per CDR3 protein. The sample shows a few hundred thousand distinct CDR3 sequences, roughly a quarter of them seen only once. Study findings and constraints: In patients about two months after transplant, alpha-beta T cells reportedly arose from several hundred expanded graft clones. Surviving recipient cells, namely T cells and thymic progenitors, were the source of high day-60 TCRbeta diversity in some patients. By one year post-transplant, T-cell counts and diversity largely arose from T cells that were newly produced.

Sequenced material: PBMCs, taken before TCRalphabeta/CD19-depleted stem cell transplant. The TCR was taken from a boy under two years old with Wiskott-Aldrich syndrome, due to receive a stem cell transplant.

The CDR3 nucleotides are TGCAGCGCTACTGGGACAGGGCACGAGCAGTACTTC. This codes for CSATGTGHEQYF. The chain joins TRBV29-1 to TRBJ2-7; TRBD1 matches 9 bases. The CDR3 is 12 amino acids. The germline gives CDR1 SQVTM, CDR2 ANQGSEA. The V segment lost 7 bases and the J segment 5 bases; nucleotides outside the gene matches: 6.